This is a list of T cell receptor beta chains from one sample in a study of beta chain features in type 1 diabetes. Clones were sequenced by immunoSEQ multiplex PCR, and TCRdb holds only the in-frame ones, with some missing. The top ten hold 0.019% of the sample, which has approximately 380,000 clones, about 14% seen once. The sample consisted of naive CD4+ T cells from blood. The receptors come from a woman aged 18-29 years in good health. Each CDR3 is given without its conserved first and last residue. D genes are given only for firm matches.

j_call	v_call	d_call	cdr3_aa
TRBJ2-1	TRBV7-2	TRBD2	ASSHGGGRAYNEQF
TRBJ1-5	TRBV7-9	TRBD1	ASSTGTGSAGPQH
TRBJ2-1	TRBV7-2	NA	ASSLTSGGPYNEQF
TRBJ2-1	TRBV27	TRBD2	ASSRGGGTSGRRGYNEQF
TRBJ1-5	TRBV27	TRBD1	ASAPSGTGIYSNQPQH
TRBJ2-1	TRBV30	TRBD1	ALTGGISDEQF
TRBJ2-7	TRBV5-4	TRBD1	ASSSTDRGLYEQY
TRBJ1-5	TRBV4-3	NA	ASSQDRGFNQPQH
TRBJ2-7	TRBV6-5	NA	ASQQDSGTTYEQY
TRBJ1-2	TRBV30	NA	AWTIPGSLGGYT
TRBJ1-1	TRBV2	NA	ASSGQYNTEAF
TRBJ1-2	TRBV25-1	NA	ASSESQGRSGYT
TRBJ2-7	TRBV15	TRBD2	ATSRGTSGYEQY
TRBJ2-1	TRBV29-1	TRBD1	SVFQGARGEQF
TRBJ2-7	TRBV7-2	NA	ASSLASTGTKQY
TRBJ2-7	TRBV27	TRBD2	ASSTQRGSSYEQY
TRBJ2-1	TRBV5-6	TRBD2	ASRQGLAAYNEQF
TRBJ2-1	TRBV18	NA	ASSPPVSGAYNEQF
TRBJ1-4	TRBV7-2	TRBD1	ASSLQGAGEKLF
TRBJ2-7	TRBV11-2	TRBD2	ASSWTGTSETYEQY
TRBJ2-2	TRBV18	NA	ASSPSWANTGELF
TRBJ2-2	TRBV29-1	NA	SVEEKRGLNTGELF
TRBJ2-7	TRBV29-1	TRBD1	SVGQGDSYEQY
TRBJ2-5	TRBV11-2	TRBD2	ASSVGLAPETQY
TRBJ2-3	TRBV6-1	NA	ASRRLGGTDTQY
TRBJ2-1	TRBV5-1	NA	ASSLLAPGGEQF
TRBJ2-1	TRBV5-4	NA	ASSWDSHNEQF
TRBJ2-7	TRBV7-6	TRBD2	ASSLGLAGVDEQY
TRBJ2-5	TRBV25-1	NA	ASSEYAPKETQY
TRBJ2-1	TRBV13	TRBD1	ASSRTGARAYNEQF
TRBJ2-7	TRBV28	NA	AGSTGSLYEQY
TRBJ1-2	TRBV30	NA	AWSVSWPRDGYT
TRBJ2-3	TRBV28	NA	ASSLLASQY
TRBJ2-7	TRBV6-6	NA	ASIRQGGLNYEQY
TRBJ2-7	TRBV10-3	TRBD2	AISEFGLAGGEQY
TRBJ2-2	TRBV5-4	NA	ASSLGSGTRTGELF
TRBJ1-2	TRBV9	NA	ASSVVPERGSYT
TRBJ1-5	TRBV15	NA	ATSRDLGQGTQPQH
TRBJ1-2	TRBV28	NA	ASSSQQGLGGYT
TRBJ2-7	TRBV30	NA	AWSAVKQY
TRBJ2-2	TRBV29-1	NA	SVEVSSFGTGELF
TRBJ2-3	TRBV7-2	TRBD2	ASSRPRGADTQY
TRBJ2-7	TRBV9	NA	ASSVESDEQY
TRBJ2-5	TRBV9	NA	ASSVGGGVRETQY
TRBJ2-7	TRBV2	TRBD2	ASYLAGEEQY
TRBJ2-2	TRBV7-2	NA	ASSTRNSGELF
TRBJ2-3	TRBV7-3	TRBD1	ASSFDRGADTQY
TRBJ2-1	TRBV29-1	TRBD2	SVGFGTSSYNEQF
TRBJ2-5	TRBV6-5	TRBD2	ASSYSGTRAQETQY
TRBJ2-5	TRBV7-9	TRBD2	ASSFGLAGVRQETQY
TRBJ2-1	TRBV7-2	TRBD2	ASSLGTSGNYNEQF
TRBJ1-5	TRBV30	NA	AWSVRGQPQH
TRBJ2-1	TRBV12-5	NA	ASAPGSGTYNEQF
TRBJ2-7	TRBV11-2	NA	ASSTHELVSEQY